This entry describes one TCR beta chain. The antigen remains undetermined. The sample comes from a study of graft-versus-host responses after intestinal transplantation. Overall study context: Each recipient received anti-thymocyte globulin induction, then tacrolimus and steroids for 2 to 4 years. Study-level findings and limits: Allograft graft-versus-host to host-versus-graft clonal ratios ran high in patients with graft-donor T cell macrochimerism. Association was observed between peak circulating GvH clone levels and early post-transplant HvG declines. The marrow of recipients harbored GvH clones, and ileum or blood showed some of them first.

The CDR3 length is 14 residues. Germline loops: CDR1 LGHNA, CDR2 YNFKEQ. V was pared by 3 bases and J by 3 bases, with 2 bases of the junction left unmatched. Method: immunoSEQ multiplex PCR; TCRdb's copy keeps in-frame clones and lacks some. Among approximately 15,000 clones listed, more than 75% were seen once. The chain has TRBV4-2 and TRBJ2-1; 7 nucleotides align to TRBD2. The sequence was collected from a human patient who received an intestinal transplant, so some T cells may come from the graft donor. The sample consisted of bone marrow, taken approximately 120 days after intestinal transplantation. This CDR3 reads CASSHASGYNEQFF. For the CDR3, the DNA is TGTGCCAGCAGCCACGCTAGCGGCTACAATGAGCAGTTCTTC.